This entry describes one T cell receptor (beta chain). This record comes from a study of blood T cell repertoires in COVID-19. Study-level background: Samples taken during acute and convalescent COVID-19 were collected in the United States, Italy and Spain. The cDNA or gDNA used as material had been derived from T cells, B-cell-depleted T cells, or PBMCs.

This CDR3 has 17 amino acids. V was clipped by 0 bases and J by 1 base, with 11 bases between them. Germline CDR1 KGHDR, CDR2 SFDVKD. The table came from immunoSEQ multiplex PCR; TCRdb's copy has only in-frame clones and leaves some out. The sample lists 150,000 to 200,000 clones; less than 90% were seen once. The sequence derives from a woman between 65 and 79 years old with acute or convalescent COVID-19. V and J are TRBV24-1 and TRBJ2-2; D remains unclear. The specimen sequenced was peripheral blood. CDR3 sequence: CATSDLPSRKNTGELFF. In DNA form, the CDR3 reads TGTGCCACCAGTGATTTGCCTTCCAGGAAGAACACCGGGGAGCTGTTTTTT.